A selection of T cell receptor beta chains follows, all from one sample in a study of T cells in Graves' hyperthyroidism and ophthalmopathy. TCRdb re-called the multiplex PCR reads with MiXCR, one entry per CDR3 protein. The sample holds about 510,000 distinct CDR3 sequences, 11% to 15% seen once. The sequencing input was blood. The receptors derive from a woman aged 40 to 55 with Graves' hyperthyroidism. CDR3s include the opening cysteine and the closing phenylalanine or tryptophan. The D gene is left open where the match is weak. Part of the rows lack a size; the others show once, few, many or a class for expanded clones.

j_call	v_call	clone_size	d_call	cdr3_aa	cdr3_nt
TRBJ2-7	TRBV28	many	TRBD1	CASSPEGQFYEQYF	TGTGCCAGCAGTCCAGAGGGACAGTTCTACGAGCAGTACTTC
TRBJ2-7	TRBV30	many	NA	CAWGEAYEQYF	TGTGCCTGGGGGGAAGCCTACGAGCAGTACTTC
TRBJ2-1	TRBV12-3/TRBV12-4	many	NA	CASSKRAGYNEQFF	TGTGCCAGCAGTAAACGGGCGGGATACAATGAGCAGTTCTTC
TRBJ2-1	TRBV27	many	TRBD1	CASSSGQGQYNEQFF	TGTGCCAGCAGCTCGGGACAGGGACAATACAATGAGCAGTTCTTC
TRBJ2-2	TRBV24-1	NA	NA	CATSERGRGTGELFF	TGTGCCACCAGTGAAAGGGGTCGCGGGACCGGGGAGCTGTTTTTT
TRBJ2-4	TRBV5-6	NA	TRBD2	CASSWLAGGAKNIQYF	TGTGCCAGCAGCTGGCTAGCGGGAGGGGCCAAAAACATTCAGTACTTC
TRBJ1-2	TRBV7-9	NA	NA	CASSPYTDYGYTF	TGTGCCAGCAGCCCTTACACTGACTATGGCTACACCTTC
TRBJ2-7	TRBV20-1	NA	NA	CSAGGSSEAYEQYF	TGCAGTGCTGGAGGTTCTAGCGAGGCCTACGAGCAGTACTTC
TRBJ2-3	TRBV4-1	NA	TRBD2	CAGSRRIPSGVSTDTQYF	TGTGCCGGCAGCCGCCGTATCCCCAGCGGGGTTAGCACAGATACGCAGTATTTT
TRBJ1-6	TRBV27	many	NA	CASSLSKGLNSPLHF	TGTGCCAGCAGTTTATCTAAGGGGCTAAATTCACCCCTCCACTTT
TRBJ1-2	TRBV7-2	many	NA	CASSLEARGAYGYTF	TGTGCCAGCAGCTTAGAGGCCCGGGGGGCCTATGGCTACACCTTC
TRBJ1-3	TRBV30	many	NA	CAWSQPNASGPRNTIYF	TGTGCCTGGAGTCAACCCAACGCCTCTGGACCGAGAAACACCATATATTTT
TRBJ2-1	TRBV5-1	few	TRBD2	CASSSQASGNNEQFF	TGCGCCAGCAGTTCCCAGGCTAGCGGAAACAATGAGCAGTTCTTC
TRBJ1-1	TRBV30	many	TRBD1	CAWQGALYTEAFF	TGTGCCTGGCAGGGGGCGCTTTACACTGAAGCTTTCTTT
TRBJ2-2	TRBV14	NA	TRBD2	CASSGSGRATGELFF	TGTGCCAGCAGTGGTAGCGGGAGGGCTACCGGGGAGCTGTTTTTT
TRBJ2-7	TRBV9	many	NA	CASSVGTQPYEQYF	TGTGCCAGCAGCGTCGGGACGCAACCCTACGAGCAGTACTTC
TRBJ1-5	TRBV10-3	many	NA	CAISEGPPDSNQPQHF	TGTGCCATCAGTGAAGGCCCCCCCGATAGCAATCAGCCCCAGCATTTT
TRBJ2-2	TRBV7-9	NA	TRBD2	CASTREGGNTGELFF	TGTGCCAGCACCAGGGAGGGTGGTAACACCGGGGAGCTGTTTTTT
TRBJ2-6	TRBV3-1	once	NA	CASSHEDPGSGANVLTF	TGTGCCAGCAGCCACGAAGACCCGGGCTCTGGGGCCAACGTCCTGACTTTC
TRBJ2-5	TRBV15	many	TRBD2	CATSRGATSTLETQYF	TGTGCCACCAGCAGAGGAGCGACTAGCACCCTCGAGACCCAGTACTTC
TRBJ1-5	TRBV24-1	NA	TRBD1	CATSDSHIDRGRNQPQHF	TGTGCCACCAGTGATTCCCATATTGACAGGGGGCGTAATCAGCCCCAGCATTTT
TRBJ1-5	TRBV6-1	many	NA	CASSEAGAYYSNQPQHF	TGTGCCAGCAGTGAAGCAGGGGCATATTATAGCAATCAGCCCCAGCATTTT
TRBJ2-1	TRBV12-3/TRBV12-4	NA	TRBD2	CASHLAGVGNEQFF	TGTGCCAGCCATCTAGCGGGAGTCGGGAATGAGCAGTTCTTC
TRBJ1-1	TRBV6-1	few	NA	CASSTRENTEAFF	TGTGCCAGCAGTACACGAGAGAACACTGAAGCTTTCTTT
TRBJ2-5	TRBV6-1	many	NA	CASSGQEESQETQYF	TGTGCCAGCAGTGGACAGGAAGAATCCCAAGAGACCCAGTACTTC
TRBJ2-1	TRBV6-1	many	NA	CASSEGGSSSYNEQFF	TGTGCCAGCAGTGAAGGCGGGTCGAGCTCCTACAATGAGCAGTTCTTC
TRBJ2-6	TRBV9	many	TRBD2	CASGTIGANVLTF	TGTGCCAGCGGGACTATAGGGGCCAACGTCCTGACTTTC
TRBJ2-1	TRBV18	few	TRBD2	CASSPMASGSISYNEQFF	TGTGCCAGCTCACCAATGGCTAGCGGGAGCATCTCCTACAATGAGCAGTTCTTC
TRBJ1-5	TRBV7-7	many	NA	CASSSGTNQPQHF	TGTGCTAGCAGCTCGGGGACCAATCAGCCCCAGCATTTT
TRBJ1-4	TRBV4-1	NA	NA	CASSHGTFGEKLFF	TGCGCCAGCAGCCATGGGACATTTGGTGAAAAACTGTTTTTT
TRBJ1-4	TRBV7-9	NA	TRBD1	CASSSDRHEREKLFF	TGTGCCAGCAGCTCGGACAGGCACGAACGTGAAAAACTGTTTTTT
TRBJ1-1	TRBV4-2	few	TRBD1	CASSHAGGGGAFF	TGTGCCAGCAGCCACGCAGGGGGCGGCGGAGCTTTCTTT
TRBJ2-1	TRBV28	many	TRBD2	CASSSPRGVSSYNEQFF	TGTGCCAGCAGCTCTCCGCGGGGGGTCAGCTCCTACAATGAGCAGTTCTTC
TRBJ2-6	TRBV10-3	NA	TRBD1	CAISNPQGAHAGANVLTF	TGTGCCATCAGCAACCCACAGGGGGCGCACGCTGGGGCCAACGTCCTGACTTTC
TRBJ2-3	TRBV10-2	many	TRBD2	CASSDQPLAGVADTQYF	TGCGCCAGCAGTGACCAACCACTAGCGGGAGTGGCAGATACGCAGTATTTT
TRBJ1-4	TRBV28	many	NA	CATLSYSHDYEKLFF	TGTGCCACCCTCAGTTACAGCCACGACTACGAAAAACTGTTTTTT
TRBJ1-5	TRBV6-1	few	TRBD1	CASSRTGIDSNQPQHF	TGTGCCAGCAGTCGGACAGGGATCGATAGCAATCAGCCCCAGCATTTT